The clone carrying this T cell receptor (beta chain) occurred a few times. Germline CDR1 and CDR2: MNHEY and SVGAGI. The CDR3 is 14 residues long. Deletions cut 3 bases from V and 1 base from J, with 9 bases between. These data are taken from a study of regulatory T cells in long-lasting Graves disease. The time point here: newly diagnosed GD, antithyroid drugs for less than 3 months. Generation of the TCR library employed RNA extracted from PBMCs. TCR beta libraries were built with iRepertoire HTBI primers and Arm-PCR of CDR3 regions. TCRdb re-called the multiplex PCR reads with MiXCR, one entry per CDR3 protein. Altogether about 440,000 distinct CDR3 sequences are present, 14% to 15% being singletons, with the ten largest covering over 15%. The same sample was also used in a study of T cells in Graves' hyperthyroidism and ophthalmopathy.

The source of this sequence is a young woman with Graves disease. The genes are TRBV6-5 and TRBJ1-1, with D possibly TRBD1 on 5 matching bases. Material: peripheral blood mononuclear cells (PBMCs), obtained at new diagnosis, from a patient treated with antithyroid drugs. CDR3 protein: CASSYAGPNTEAFF. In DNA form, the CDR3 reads TGTGCCAGCAGTTATGCAGGGCCGAACACTGAAGCTTTCTTT.